This TCR beta chain appears in the sequencing data of a study of blood T cell repertoires in COVID-19. Background on the study: Donors in the United States, Italy and Spain gave samples during acute or convalescent COVID-19.

Assay: immunoSEQ multiplex PCR; the TCRdb copy retains only in-frame clones and omits some. The table has roughly 100,000 clones, about 80% seen once. The CDR3 contains 15 residues. The germline V and J ends were trimmed by 0 bases and 0 bases, with 6 bases remaining between them. The germline CDR1 and CDR2 sequences are LGHDT and YNNKEL (reference sequence). This TCR was sampled from a human donor in a cohort sampled during active or convalescent COVID-19. The sample taken for sequencing was peripheral blood. The chain links TRBV3-1 (or the pseudogene TRBV3-2) to TRBJ1-5; D is unclear. The CDR3 sequence is CASSQDLFSNQPQHF. The CDR3 region has the DNA TGTGCCAGCAGCCAAGATCTGTTTAGCAATCAGCCCCAGCATTTT.